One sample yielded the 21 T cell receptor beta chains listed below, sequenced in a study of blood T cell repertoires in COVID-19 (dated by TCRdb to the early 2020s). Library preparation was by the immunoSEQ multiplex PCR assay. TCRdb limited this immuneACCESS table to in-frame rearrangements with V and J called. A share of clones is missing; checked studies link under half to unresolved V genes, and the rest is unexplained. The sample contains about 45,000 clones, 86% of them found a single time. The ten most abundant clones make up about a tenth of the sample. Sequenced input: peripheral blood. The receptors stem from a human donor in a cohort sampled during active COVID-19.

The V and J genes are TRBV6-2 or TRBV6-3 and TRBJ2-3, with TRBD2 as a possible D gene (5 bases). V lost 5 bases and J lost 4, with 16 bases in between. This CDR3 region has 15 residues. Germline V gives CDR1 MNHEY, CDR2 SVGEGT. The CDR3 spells CASSLQDGGADTQYF. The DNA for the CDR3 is TGTGCCAGCAGTCTTCAGGACGGAGGTGCAGATACGCAGTATTTT.

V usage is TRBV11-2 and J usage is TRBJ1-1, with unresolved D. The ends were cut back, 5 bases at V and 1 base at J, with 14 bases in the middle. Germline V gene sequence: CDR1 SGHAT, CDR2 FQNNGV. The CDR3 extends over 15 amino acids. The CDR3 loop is CASSNTYRGNTEAFF. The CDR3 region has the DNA TGTGCCAGCAGCAACACATACCGGGGGAACACTGAAGCTTTCTTT. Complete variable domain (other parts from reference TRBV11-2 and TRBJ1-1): EAGVAQSPRYKIIEKRQSVAFWCNPISGHATLYWYQQILGQGPKLLIQFQNNGVVDDSQLPKDRFSAERLKGVDSTLKIQPAKLEDSAVYLCASSNTYRGNTEAFFGQGTRLTVV.

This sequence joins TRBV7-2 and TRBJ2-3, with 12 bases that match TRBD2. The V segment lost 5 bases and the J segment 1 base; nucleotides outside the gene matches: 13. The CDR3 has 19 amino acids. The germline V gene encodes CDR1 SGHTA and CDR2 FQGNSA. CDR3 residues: CASSLPILAGGRGTDTQYF. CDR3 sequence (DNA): TGTGCCAGCAGCCTACCTATACTAGCGGGGGGCAGAGGCACAGATACGCAGTATTTT.

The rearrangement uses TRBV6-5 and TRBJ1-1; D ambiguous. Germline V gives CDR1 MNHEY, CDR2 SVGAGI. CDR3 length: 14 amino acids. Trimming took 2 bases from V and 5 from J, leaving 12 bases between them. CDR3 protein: CASSYDGGRTEAFF. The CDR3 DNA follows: TGTGCCAGCAGTTACGATGGAGGGAGGACTGAAGCTTTCTTT.

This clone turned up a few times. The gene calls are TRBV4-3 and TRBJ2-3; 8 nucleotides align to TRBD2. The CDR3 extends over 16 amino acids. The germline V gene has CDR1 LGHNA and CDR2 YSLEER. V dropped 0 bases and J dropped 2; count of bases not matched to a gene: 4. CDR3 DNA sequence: TGCGCCAGCAGCCAAGACGAGCGGGGGATCACAGATACGCAGTATTTT. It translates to CASSQDERGITDTQYF.

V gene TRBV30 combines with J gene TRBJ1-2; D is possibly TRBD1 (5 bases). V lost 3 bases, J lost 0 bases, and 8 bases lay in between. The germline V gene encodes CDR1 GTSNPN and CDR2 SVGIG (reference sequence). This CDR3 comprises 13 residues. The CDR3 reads CAWSGGANYGYTF. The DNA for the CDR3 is TGTGCCTGGAGCGGGGGAGCTAACTATGGCTACACCTTC.

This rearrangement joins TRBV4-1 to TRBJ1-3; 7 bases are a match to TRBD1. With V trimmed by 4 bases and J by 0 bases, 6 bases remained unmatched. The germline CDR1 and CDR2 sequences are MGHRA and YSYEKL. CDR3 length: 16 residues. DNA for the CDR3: TGCGCCAGCAGCCCGGAAGGGACAGTCTCTGGAAACACCATATATTTT. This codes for CASSPEGTVSGNTIYF.

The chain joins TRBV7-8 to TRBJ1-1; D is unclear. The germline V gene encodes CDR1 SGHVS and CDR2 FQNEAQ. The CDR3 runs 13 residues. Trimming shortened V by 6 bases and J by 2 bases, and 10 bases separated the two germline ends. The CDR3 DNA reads TGTGCCAGCAGGCGGGTCAAAAACACTGAAGCTTTCTTT. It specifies CASRRVKNTEAFF. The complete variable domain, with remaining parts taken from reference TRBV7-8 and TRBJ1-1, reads GAGVSQSPRYKVAKRGQDVALRCDPISGHVSLFWYQQALGQGPEFLTYFQNEAQLDKSGLPSDRFFAERPEGSVSTLKIQRTQQEDSAVYLCASRRVKNTEAFFGQGTRLTVV.

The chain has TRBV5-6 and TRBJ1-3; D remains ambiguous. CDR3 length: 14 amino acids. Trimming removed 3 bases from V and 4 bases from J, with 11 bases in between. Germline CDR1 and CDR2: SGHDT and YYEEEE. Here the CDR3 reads CASSSGPPGNTIYF. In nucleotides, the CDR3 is TGTGCCAGCAGCTCCGGTCCCCCGGGAAACACCATATATTTT.

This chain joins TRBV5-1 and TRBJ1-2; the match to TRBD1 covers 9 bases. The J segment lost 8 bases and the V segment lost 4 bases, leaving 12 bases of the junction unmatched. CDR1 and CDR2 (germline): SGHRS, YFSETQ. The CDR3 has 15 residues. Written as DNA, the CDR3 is TGCGCCAGCAGCCCCCGTTCACAGGGGGCGGGCGGCTACACCTTC. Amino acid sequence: CASSPRSQGAGGYTF.

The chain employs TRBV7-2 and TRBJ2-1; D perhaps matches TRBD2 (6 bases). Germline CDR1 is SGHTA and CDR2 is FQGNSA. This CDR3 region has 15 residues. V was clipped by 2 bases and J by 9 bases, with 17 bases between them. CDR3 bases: TGTGCCAGCAGCTTAACTAGCCGGGGAGGAGGTGAGCAGTTCTTC. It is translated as CASSLTSRGGGEQFF.

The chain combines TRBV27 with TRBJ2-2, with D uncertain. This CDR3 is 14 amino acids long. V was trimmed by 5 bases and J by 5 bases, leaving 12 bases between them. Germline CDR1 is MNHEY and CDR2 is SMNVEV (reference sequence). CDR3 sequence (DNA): TGTGCCAGCAGTCCCCCGACTGGGACCGGGGAGCTGTTTTTT. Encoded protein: CASSPPTGTGELFF.

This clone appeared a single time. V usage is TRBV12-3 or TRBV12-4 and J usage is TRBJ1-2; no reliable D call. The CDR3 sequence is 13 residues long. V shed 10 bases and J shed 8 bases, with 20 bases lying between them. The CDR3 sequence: CAIQMTERGGYTF. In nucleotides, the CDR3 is TGTGCCATCCAGATGACGGAGCGAGGGGGCTACACCTTC.

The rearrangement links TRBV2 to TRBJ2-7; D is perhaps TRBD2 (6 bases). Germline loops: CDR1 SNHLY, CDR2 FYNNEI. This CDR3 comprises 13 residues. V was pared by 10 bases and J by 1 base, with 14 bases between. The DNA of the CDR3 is TGTGCCACGAAGGGACTCCTATCCTACGAGCAGTACTTC. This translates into CATKGLLSYEQYF. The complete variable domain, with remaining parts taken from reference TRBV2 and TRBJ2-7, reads EPEVTQTPSHQVTQMGQEVILRCVPISNHLYFYWYRQILGQKVEFLVSFYNNEISEKSEIFDDQFSVERPDGSNFTLKIRSTKLEDSAMYFCATKGLLSYEQYFGPGTRLTVT.

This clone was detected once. In DNA, the CDR3 is TGTGCCAGCGCATTCGACAGTGCAGGAGAGACCCAGTACTTC. Its protein product is CASAFDSAGETQYF. V is TRBV27 and J is TRBJ2-5, with D tentatively TRBD1 (5 bases). CDR3 length: 14 residues. The germline V gene has CDR1 MNHEY and CDR2 SMNVEV (reference sequence). Trimming cost V 8 bases and J 4 bases, with 17 bases left between them.

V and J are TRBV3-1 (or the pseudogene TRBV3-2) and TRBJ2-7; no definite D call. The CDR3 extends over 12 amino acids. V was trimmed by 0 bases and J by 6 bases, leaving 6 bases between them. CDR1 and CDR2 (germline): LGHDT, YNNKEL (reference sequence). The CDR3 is CASSQDNLEQYF. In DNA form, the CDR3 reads TGTGCCAGCAGCCAAGATAATCTCGAGCAGTACTTC.

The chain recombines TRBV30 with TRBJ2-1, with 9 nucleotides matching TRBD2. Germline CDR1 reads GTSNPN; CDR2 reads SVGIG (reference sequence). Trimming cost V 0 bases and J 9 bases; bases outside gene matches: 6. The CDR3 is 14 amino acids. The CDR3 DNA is TGTGCCTGGAGTGTAAGACTAGCGGCCGGTGAGCAGTTCTTC. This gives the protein CAWSVRLAAGEQFF.

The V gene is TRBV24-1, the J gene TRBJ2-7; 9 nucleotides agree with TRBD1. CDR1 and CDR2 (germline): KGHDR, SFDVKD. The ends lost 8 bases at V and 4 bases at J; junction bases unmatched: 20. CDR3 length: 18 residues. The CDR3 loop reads CATTTSLTGGAESYEQYF. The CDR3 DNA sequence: TGTGCCACCACTACGAGCCTAACAGGGGGCGCGGAGTCGTACGAGCAGTACTTC.

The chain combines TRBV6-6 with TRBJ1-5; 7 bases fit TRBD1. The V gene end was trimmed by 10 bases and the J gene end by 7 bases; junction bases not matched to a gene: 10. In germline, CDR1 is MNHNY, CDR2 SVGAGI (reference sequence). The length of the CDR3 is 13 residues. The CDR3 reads CATQLTGRQPQHF. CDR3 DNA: TGTGCCACCCAACTGACAGGGAGACAGCCCCAGCATTTT.

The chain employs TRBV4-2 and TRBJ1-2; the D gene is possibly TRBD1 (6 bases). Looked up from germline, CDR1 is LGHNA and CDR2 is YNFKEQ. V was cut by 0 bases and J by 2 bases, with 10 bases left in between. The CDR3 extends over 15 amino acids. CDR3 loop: CASSQDGTGNYGYTF. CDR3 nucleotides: TGTGCCAGCAGCCAAGATGGCACAGGGAACTATGGCTACACCTTC.

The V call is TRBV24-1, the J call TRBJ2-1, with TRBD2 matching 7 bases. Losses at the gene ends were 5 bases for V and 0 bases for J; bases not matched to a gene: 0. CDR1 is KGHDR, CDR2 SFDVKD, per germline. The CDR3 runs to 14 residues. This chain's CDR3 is CATSAGGSYNEQFF. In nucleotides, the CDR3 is TGTGCCACCAGTGCGGGGGGCTCCTACAATGAGCAGTTCTTC.